What follows is one TCR beta chain and its context. Antigen unknown. Unstimulated regulatory T cells (CD4+CD25+CD127-), CD4+CD25- non-regulatory cells, CD4 and CD8 cells were FACS-sorted from thawed PBMCs. Libraries were prepared by immunoSEQ multiplex PCR; TCRdb keeps only in-frame clonotypes and omits some of them. The profile shows 200,000 to 300,000 clones, 80% to 85% of them singletons. Germline CDR1 reads MNHEY; CDR2 reads SMNVEV (reference sequence). The CDR3 loop spans 14 amino acids. Trimming left V 6 bases short and J 2 bases short, with 14 bases between. This record belongs to a study of Tregs in tolerant kidney transplant recipients. Study results and caveats: Validation in larger populations is needed because few patients were studied. Expanding Tregs on activated donor B cells appeared to best identify donor-specific TCRbeta clones.

This receptor was obtained from a human donor in good health. The rearrangement links TRBV27 to TRBJ2-7; D might be TRBD1 or TRBD2, each matching 6 bases. Input material: CD4+ T cells from blood. This chain's CDR3 is CASRRDMETYEQYF. In DNA form, the CDR3 reads TGTGCCAGCAGGCGGGACATGGAAACCTACGAGCAGTACTTC.